This T cell receptor (beta chain) was found in a study of CD4 T cells in relation to SARS-CoV-2 and coronaviruses. Clones were read by immunoSEQ multiplex PCR, and TCRdb kept only the in-frame ones, dropping some. The table includes 31,000 or so clones, about two thirds detected once. This clone was observed once. As yet, its antigen is unknown. Germline lookup yields CDR1 SGHTA and CDR2 FQGNSA. V was trimmed by 3 bases and J by 2 bases, leaving 10 bases between them. The CDR3 runs 14 residues. Before the COVID-19 pandemic, during about 2011-2019, CD4+ T cells were taken from unexposed donors. Isolation of CD4+ T cells took place after about 10 days in culture. Half the medium was replaced with IL-2 medium on days 3 and 7.

V gene TRBV7-2 combines with J gene TRBJ1-2; possible D gene TRBD1, 6 bases. This clonotype originated in a human donor in good health. The sample consisted of CD4+ T cells from PBMCs, cultured in vitro. The CDR3 region is CASSFNRENYGYTF. In DNA form, the CDR3 reads TGTGCCAGCAGCTTTAACAGGGAGAACTATGGCTACACCTTC. Looking up the rest from reference TRBV7-2 and TRBJ1-2 gives the full variable domain: GAGVSQSPSNKVTEKGKDVELRCDPISGHTALYWYRQSLGQGLEFLIYFQGNSAPDKSGLPSDRFSAERTGGSVSTLTIQRTQQEDSAVYLCASSFNRENYGYTFGSGTRLTVV.